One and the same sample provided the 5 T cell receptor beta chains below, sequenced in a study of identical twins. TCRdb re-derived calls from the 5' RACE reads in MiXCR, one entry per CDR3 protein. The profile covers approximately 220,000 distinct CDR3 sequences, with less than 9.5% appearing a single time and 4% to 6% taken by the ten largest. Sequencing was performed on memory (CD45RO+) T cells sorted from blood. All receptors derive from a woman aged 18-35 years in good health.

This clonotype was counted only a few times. Here the CDR3 DNA reads TGTGCCAGCAGCCCCTCCCGGGGGGGGTACAATGAGCAGTTCTTC. Its protein is CASSPSRGGYNEQFF. The rearrangement joins TRBV7-2 to TRBJ2-1, with TRBD2 identical over 8 bases. V lost 5 bases to trimming and J lost 4 bases; unmatched junction nucleotides: 7. The germline V gene encodes CDR1 SGHTA and CDR2 FQGNSA. The CDR3 has 15 amino acids.

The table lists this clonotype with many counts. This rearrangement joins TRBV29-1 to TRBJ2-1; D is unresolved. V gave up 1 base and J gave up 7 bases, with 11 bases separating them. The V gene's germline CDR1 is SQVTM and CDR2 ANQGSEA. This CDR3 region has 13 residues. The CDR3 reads CSVEGVKINEQFF. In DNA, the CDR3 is TGCAGCGTTGAAGGGGTTAAAATTAATGAGCAGTTCTTC.

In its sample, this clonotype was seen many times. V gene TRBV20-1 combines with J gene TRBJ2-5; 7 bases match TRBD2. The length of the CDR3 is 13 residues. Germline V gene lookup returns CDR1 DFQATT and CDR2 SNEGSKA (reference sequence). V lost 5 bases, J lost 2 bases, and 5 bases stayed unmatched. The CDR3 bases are TGCAGTGCTTGGGGGGACTATCAAGAGACCCAGTACTTC. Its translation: CSAWGDYQETQYF.

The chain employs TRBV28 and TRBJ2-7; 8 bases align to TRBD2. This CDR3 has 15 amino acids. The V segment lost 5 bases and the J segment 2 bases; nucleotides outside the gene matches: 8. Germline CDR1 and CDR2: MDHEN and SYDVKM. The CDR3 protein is CASSAPGLVTYEQYF. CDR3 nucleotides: TGTGCCAGCAGTGCCCCGGGACTAGTCACCTACGAGCAGTACTTC. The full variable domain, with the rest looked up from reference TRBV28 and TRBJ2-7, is DVKVTQSSRYLVKRTGEKVFLECVQDMDHENMFWYRQDPGLGLRLIYFSYDVKMKEKGDIPEGYSVSREKKERFSLILESASTNQTSMYLCASSAPGLVTYEQYFGPGTRLTVT.

CDR3 sequence (DNA): TGCAGTGCTAGACCCTTGGGGCAGGACATGACCGGGGAGCTGTTTTTT. Translation: CSARPLGQDMTGELFF. J is TRBJ2-2 and V is TRBV20-1; a weak D match, TRBD1 (5 bases). The V end was cut by 2 bases, the J end by 5 bases, with 18 bases between. This CDR3 spans 16 amino acids. Germline CDR1 DFQATT, CDR2 SNEGSKA (reference sequence).